The 27 T cell receptor beta chains below were found in one sample sequenced in a study of T cell changes during pregnancy in multiple sclerosis. Assay: immunoSEQ multiplex PCR; the TCRdb copy retains only in-frame clones and omits some. The sample has over 50,000 clones; 91% are singletons. Sample: peripheral blood, taken in the third trimester of pregnancy. These receptors were collected from a female donor in good health, enrolled as a control in a pregnancy study.

The rearrangement links TRBV4-2 to TRBJ2-2, with TRBD1 matching over 10 bases. V dropped 1 base and J dropped 6; count of bases not matched to a gene: 5. This CDR3 has 16 residues. Germline loops: CDR1 LGHNA, CDR2 YNFKEQ. The CDR3: CASSQAAGTGAGELFF. The CDR3, as DNA: TGTGCCAGCAGCCAAGCCGCCGGGACAGGGGCCGGGGAGCTGTTTTTT.

V usage is TRBV27 and J usage is TRBJ1-2, with 9 bases identical to TRBD1. This CDR3 is 15 amino acids long. The germline V gene encodes CDR1 MNHEY and CDR2 SMNVEV (reference sequence). Trimming removed 7 bases from V and 13 bases from J; junction bases left unmatched: 19. The CDR3 DNA follows: TGTGCCAGCACCCGGCGGTGGGACAGGGAGATCTCCCTCACCTTC. Translating it yields CASTRRWDREISLTF.

This chain uses TRBV5-8 with TRBJ2-5; 12 nucleotides line up with TRBD2. Germline V CDR1 and CDR2: SGHTS, YDEGEE. The CDR3 consists of 16 residues. Trimming cost V 7 bases and J 2 bases; bases outside gene matches: 9. Here the CDR3 DNA reads TGTGCCAGCTACCTCGGCCTAGCGGGGGGGCAAGAGACCCAGTACTTC. Translated: CASYLGLAGGQETQYF.

CDR3 in DNA: TGTGCCAGCAGCTTGGGCGGACTAGCCACCGGGGAGCTGTTTTTT. Amino acids: CASSLGGLATGELFF. This sequence joins TRBV11-1 and TRBJ2-2, with 8 bases lining up with TRBD2. CDR1 is SGHAT and CDR2 is FQDESV in the germline V gene (reference sequence). This CDR3 has 15 amino acids. The V segment lost 3 bases and the J segment 4 bases; nucleotides outside the gene matches: 4. Looking up the rest from reference TRBV11-1 and TRBJ2-2 gives the full variable domain: EAEVAQSPRYKITEKSQAVAFWCDPISGHATLYWYRQILGQGPELLVQFQDESVVDDSQLPKDRFSAERLKGVDSTLKIQPAELGDSAMYLCASSLGGLATGELFFGEGSRLTVL.

With respect to this clone: At one boundary the junction diverges from the germline segment, which might be a read error. This chain joins TRBV10-3 and TRBJ1-1; 8 nucleotides agree with TRBD1. The CDR3 is 11 amino acids. CDR1 and CDR2 from the germline V gene are ENHRY and SYGVKD. CDR3 bases: TGTGCCATCGGTAAGGAGCGGACAGGGACCTTT. This codes for CAIGKERTGTF.

V usage is TRBV7-2 and J usage is TRBJ1-4, with D hard to call. Trimming left V 5 bases short and J 1 base short, with 8 bases between. Germline assignment: CDR1 SGHTA and CDR2 FQGNSA. The CDR3 is made up of 14 amino acids. In DNA, the CDR3 is TGTGCCAGCAGCGCAAGCGGAACTAATGAAAAACTGTTTTTT. This codes for CASSASGTNEKLFF.

V gene TRBV4-3 combines with J gene TRBJ1-4; no clear D gene. Trimming pared 0 bases from V and 0 bases from J, leaving 5 bases between. CDR3 length: 15 residues. Per germline, CDR1 LGHNA and CDR2 YSLEER. CDR3 region: CASSQDRATNEKLFF. CDR3 bases: TGCGCCAGCAGCCAAGATCGGGCAACTAATGAAAAACTGTTTTTT.

The rearrangement uses TRBV25-1 and TRBJ2-3, with D perhaps matching TRBD1 (6 bases). The CDR3 is 16 amino acids. Per the germline V gene, CDR1 is MGHDK and CDR2 is SYGVNS. The germline V and J ends were trimmed by 5 bases and 1 base, with 16 bases remaining between them. The CDR3 nucleotides read TGTGCCAGCAGTCCCCCCGGGGCAGGGGGCACAGATACGCAGTATTTT. Translated: CASSPPGAGGTDTQYF.

The chain joins TRBV19 to TRBJ2-2; 10 nucleotides align to TRBD1. The germline CDR1 and CDR2 sequences are LNHDA and SQIVND (reference sequence). V lost 4 bases to trimming and J lost 6 bases; unmatched junction nucleotides: 11. CDR3 length: 17 amino acids. As DNA, the CDR3 is TGTGCCAGTAGTACCCGACAGGGGGCGGGTCGGTCCGGGGAGCTGTTTTTT. It specifies CASSTRQGAGRSGELFF.

The rearrangement links TRBV7-2 to TRBJ2-7; 11 positions agree with TRBD2. Germline lookup yields CDR1 SGHTA and CDR2 FQGNSA. The ends lost 5 bases at V and 6 bases at J; junction bases unmatched: 6. This CDR3 is built from 14 residues. The CDR3, as DNA: TGTGCCAGCAGCCCGGGACTAGCGGCAAGCGAGCAGTACTTC. It yields the protein CASSPGLAASEQYF.

The chain uses TRBV25-1 and TRBJ2-1, with TRBD1 matching over 9 bases. This CDR3 region has 15 residues. With 8 bases clipped from V and 4 bases from J, the junction kept 9 bases outside the gene matches. Germline CDR1 and CDR2: MGHDK and SYGVNS. CDR3 sequence (DNA): TGTGCCAGCTCCGGACAGGGGAGAAGGTACAATGAGCAGTTCTTC. Protein sequence: CASSGQGRRYNEQFF.

This clone occurred once. V gene TRBV2 combines with J gene TRBJ1-1, with D perhaps TRBD1 (6 bases). Germline V lookup: CDR1 SNHLY, CDR2 FYNNEI. The CDR3 spans 14 residues. V shed 6 bases and J shed 3 bases, with 14 bases lying between them. The CDR3 sequence is CASSPAGAYTEAFF. DNA for the CDR3: TGTGCCAGCAGCCCAGCAGGGGCTTACACTGAAGCTTTCTTT.

V gene TRBV9 combines with J gene TRBJ1-2; TRBD1 agrees at 7 bases. Trimming cost V 2 bases and J 4 bases; bases outside gene matches: 11. Germline CDR1 SGDLS, CDR2 YYNGEE. The CDR3 loop spans 16 amino acids. The CDR3 nucleotides are TGTGCCAGCAGCGTTGCTACAGGGGCCGGGAGCTATGGCTACACCTTC. This sequence encodes CASSVATGAGSYGYTF. The variable domain in full, with the rest retrieved from reference TRBV9 and TRBJ1-2, is DSGVTQTPKHLITATGQRVTLRCSPRSGDLSVYWYQQSLDQGLQFLIQYYNGEERAKGNILERFSAQQFPDLHSELNLSSLELGDSALYFCASSVATGAGSYGYTFGSGTRLTVV.

The chain recombines TRBV19 with TRBJ2-7, with 9 bases aligning to TRBD1. From germline, CDR1 is LNHDA and CDR2 SQIVND (reference sequence). The J segment lost 0 bases and the V segment lost 5 bases, leaving 5 bases of the junction unmatched. The CDR3 covers 15 residues. As DNA, the CDR3 is TGTGCCAGTAGTCCTCCGGGACAGGGCTCCTACGAGCAGTACTTC. This translates into CASSPPGQGSYEQYF.

The chain couples TRBV2 to TRBJ2-3; TRBD2 agrees at 7 bases. Germline CDR1 reads SNHLY; CDR2 reads FYNNEI. J lost 0 bases, V lost 4 bases, and 1 base had no gene match. CDR3 length: 14 residues. CDR3 sequence (DNA): TGTGCCAGCAGTGTGGGGGGGAGCACAGATACGCAGTATTTT. Translating it yields CASSVGGSTDTQYF.

This chain links TRBV18 with TRBJ2-1; no clear D. This CDR3 is built from 13 residues. Trimming took 3 bases from V and 6 from J, leaving 9 bases between them. CDR1 is KGHSH, CDR2 LQKENI, per germline. CDR3 nucleotide sequence: TGTGCCAGCTCACCCCCCCCGGGCAATGAGCAGTTCTTC. Protein: CASSPPPGNEQFF.

The V gene is TRBV9, the J gene TRBJ1-5; possible D gene TRBD1, 5 bases. Germline-derived CDR1 and CDR2 are SGDLS and YYNGEE. This CDR3 is built from 15 residues. V lost 0 bases, J lost 0 bases, and 7 bases lay in between. The CDR3: CASSVEGSSNQPQHF. CDR3 DNA sequence: TGTGCCAGCAGCGTAGAGGGGTCTAGCAATCAGCCCCAGCATTTT. Using reference TRBV9 and TRBJ1-5 for the parts outside the CDR3, the full variable domain is DSGVTQTPKHLITATGQRVTLRCSPRSGDLSVYWYQQSLDQGLQFLIQYYNGEERAKGNILERFSAQQFPDLHSELNLSSLELGDSALYFCASSVEGSSNQPQHFGDGTRLSIL.

J is TRBJ2-7 and V is TRBV5-1, with 13 bases that match TRBD2. There are 15 residues in the CDR3. CDR1 SGHRS and CDR2 YFSETQ come from the germline V gene. The J segment lost 4 bases and the V segment lost 4 bases, leaving 5 bases of the junction unmatched. CDR3 nucleotides: TGCGCCAGCAGCCCAACTAGCGGGGGGGGGTACGAGCAGTACTTC. Encoded protein: CASSPTSGGGYEQYF.

This chain connects TRBV28 to TRBJ1-1; D is perhaps TRBD1 (6 bases). CDR3 length: 16 amino acids. Trimming removed 5 bases from V and 5 bases from J, with 21 bases in between. Germline CDR1 is MDHEN and CDR2 is SYDVKM. CDR3 DNA sequence: TGTGCCAGCAGTGCCCAGAGGGGGTGGGACACTACTGAAGCTTTCTTT. Translated, it gives CASSAQRGWDTTEAFF.

The rearrangement uses TRBV7-9 and TRBJ2-1; TRBD2 matches at 11 bases. The germline CDR1 and CDR2 sequences are SEHNR and FQNEAQ (reference sequence). CDR3 size: 16 residues. V was pared by 5 bases and J by 4 bases, with 7 bases of the junction left unmatched. Here the CDR3 DNA reads TGTGCCAGCAGCCCACTTTTAGCGGGGGGGTACAATGAGCAGTTCTTC. It codes for CASSPLLAGGYNEQFF.

The rearrangement links TRBV15 to TRBJ2-7, with a tentative D call TRBD1 (6 bases). Germline CDR1 and CDR2: LNHNV and YYDKDF (reference sequence). Trimming removed 8 bases at V and 2 bases at J, with 16 bases between. This CDR3 is 14 amino acids long. Written as DNA, the CDR3 is TGTGCCACCCGTCCCAGGGGAACAACCTACGAGCAGTACTTC. Encoded protein: CATRPRGTTYEQYF.

Only one count was recorded for this clone. This chain uses TRBV6-5 with TRBJ2-1; 9 bases line up with TRBD2. This CDR3 contains 14 residues. Trimming took 6 bases from V and 5 from J; bases not matched to a gene: 5. CDR1 is MNHEY, CDR2 SVGAGI, per germline. The DNA for the CDR3 is TGTGCCAGCAGAAAGACTAGCGGACACAATGAGCAGTTCTTC. Translating it yields CASRKTSGHNEQFF.

This sequence joins TRBV20-1 and TRBJ2-7, with D perhaps matching TRBD1 (5 bases). CDR3 length: 11 residues. Germline V gene sequence: CDR1 DFQATT, CDR2 SNEGSKA (reference sequence). V shed 6 bases and J shed 3 bases, with 9 bases lying between them. CDR3 nucleotide sequence: TGCAGTGCCCGAAGGGGCTACGAGCAGTACTTC. Its translation is CSARRGYEQYF.

The rearrangement links TRBV11-2 to TRBJ2-1; TRBD2 aligns across 12 bases. The V gene end was trimmed by 1 base and the J gene end by 8 bases; junction bases not matched to a gene: 9. The CDR3 covers 17 residues. Germline V gene sequence: CDR1 SGHAT, CDR2 FQNNGV. Here the CDR3 reads CASSLVSSGGAGDEQFF. The CDR3 region has the DNA TGTGCCAGCAGCTTAGTCTCTAGCGGGGGGGCCGGTGATGAGCAGTTCTTC.

The rearrangement joins TRBV2 to TRBJ1-2; 7 nucleotides align to TRBD1. V gave up 6 bases and J gave up 13 bases; unmatched junction bases: 5. This CDR3 region has 10 residues. Germline V lookup: CDR1 SNHLY, CDR2 FYNNEI. For the CDR3, the DNA is TGTGCCAGCAGGGGTGACAGGGTCACCTTC. Encoded protein: CASRGDRVTF.

The chain recombines TRBV7-8 with TRBJ2-3; 7 positions agree with TRBD2. V dropped 7 bases and J dropped 2; count of bases not matched to a gene: 6. Germline V CDR1 and CDR2: SGHVS, FQNEAQ. The CDR3 has 14 amino acids. In DNA form, the CDR3 reads TGTGCCAGCAACCTGGGACTATCCACAGATACGCAGTATTTT. Its protein product is CASNLGLSTDTQYF.

The V call is TRBV7-9, the J call TRBJ1-6; possible D gene TRBD1, 6 bases. This CDR3 is 17 amino acids long. Germline-derived CDR1 and CDR2 are SEHNR and FQNEAQ (reference sequence). The ends were cut back, 2 bases at V and 14 bases at J, with 25 bases in the middle. CDR3: CASSLQPRGASIGSLHF. For the CDR3, the DNA is TGTGCCAGCAGCTTACAACCCAGGGGCGCGTCAATTGGATCCCTCCACTTT. Full variable domain (remainder filled in from reference TRBV7-9 and TRBJ1-6): DTGVSQNPRHKITKRGQNVTFRCDPISEHNRLYWYRQTLGQGPEFLTYFQNEAQLEKSRLLSDRFSAERPKGSFSTLEIQRTEQGDSAMYLCASSLQPRGASIGSLHFGNGTRLTVT.